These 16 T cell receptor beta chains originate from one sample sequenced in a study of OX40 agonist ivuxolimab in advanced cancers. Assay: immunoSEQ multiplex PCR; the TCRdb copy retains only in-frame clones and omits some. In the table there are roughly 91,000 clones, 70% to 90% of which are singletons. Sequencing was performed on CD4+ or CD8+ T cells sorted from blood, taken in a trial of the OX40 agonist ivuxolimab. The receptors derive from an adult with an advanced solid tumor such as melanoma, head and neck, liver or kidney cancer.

The CDR3 sequence is CASSPNKGGYGYTF. The CDR3 DNA follows: TGTGCCAGCAGCCCCAATAAGGGGGGGTATGGCTACACCTTC. J is TRBJ1-2 and V is TRBV5-6; TRBD1 is a possible D gene (6 bases). This CDR3 spans 14 amino acids. V dropped 4 bases and J dropped 5 bases, with 15 bases sitting between them. Germline-derived CDR1 and CDR2 are SGHDT and YYEEEE. Supplemented by reference TRBV5-6 and TRBJ1-2, the full variable domain reads DAGVTQSPTHLIKTRGQQVTLRCSPKSGHDTVSWYQQALGQGPQFIFQYYEEEERQRGNFPDRFSGHQFPNYSSELNVNALLLGDSALYLCASSPNKGGYGYTFGSGTRLTVV.

The CDR3, as DNA: TGTGCCAGCTCACCACCGGCAGCCTCTAACTATGGCTACACCTTC. Residues: CASSPPAASNYGYTF. This chain links TRBV18 with TRBJ1-2; unclear D gene. The germline V and J ends were trimmed by 0 bases and 0 bases, with 8 bases remaining between them. Germline CDR1 reads KGHSH; CDR2 reads LQKENI. CDR3 length: 15 residues.

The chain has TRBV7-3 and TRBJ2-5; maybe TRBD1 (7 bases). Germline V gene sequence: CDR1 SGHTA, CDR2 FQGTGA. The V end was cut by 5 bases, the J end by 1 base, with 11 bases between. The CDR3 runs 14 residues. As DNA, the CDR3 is TGTGCCAGCAGCCCAGGGGGGACCCAAGAGACCCAGTACTTC. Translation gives CASSPGGTQETQYF.

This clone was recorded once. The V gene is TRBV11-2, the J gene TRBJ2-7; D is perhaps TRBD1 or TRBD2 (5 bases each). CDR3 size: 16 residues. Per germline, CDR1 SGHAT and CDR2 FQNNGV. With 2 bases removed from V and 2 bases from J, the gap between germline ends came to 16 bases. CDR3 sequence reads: CASSLRAGTATYEQYF. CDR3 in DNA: TGTGCCAGCAGCTTAAGGGCCGGGACGGCTACCTACGAGCAGTACTTC.

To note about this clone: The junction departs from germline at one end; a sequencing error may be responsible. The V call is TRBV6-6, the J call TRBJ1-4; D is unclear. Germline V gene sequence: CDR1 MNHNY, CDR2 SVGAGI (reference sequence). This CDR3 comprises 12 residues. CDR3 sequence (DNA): TGTGCCACCAGTAGGACTAATGAAAAACTGTTTTTT. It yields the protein CATSRTNEKLFF.

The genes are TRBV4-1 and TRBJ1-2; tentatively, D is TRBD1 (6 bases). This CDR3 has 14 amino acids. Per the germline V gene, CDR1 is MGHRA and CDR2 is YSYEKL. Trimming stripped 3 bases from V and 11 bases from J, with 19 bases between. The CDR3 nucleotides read TGCGCCAGCAGCCAGGCCGGGACAAGGGTCGGGTACACCTTC. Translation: CASSQAGTRVGYTF.

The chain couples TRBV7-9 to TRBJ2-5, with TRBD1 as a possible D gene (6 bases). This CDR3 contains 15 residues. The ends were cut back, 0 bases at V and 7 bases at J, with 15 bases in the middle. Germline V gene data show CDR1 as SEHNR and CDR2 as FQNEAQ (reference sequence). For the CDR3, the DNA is TGTGCCAGCAGCTTAGCGTCGGTGGACAGCGTGACCCAGTACTTC. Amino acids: CASSLASVDSVTQYF.

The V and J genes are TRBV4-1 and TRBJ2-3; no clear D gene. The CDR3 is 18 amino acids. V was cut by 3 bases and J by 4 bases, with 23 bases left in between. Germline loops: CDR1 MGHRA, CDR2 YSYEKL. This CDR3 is CASSQVDLRSTAPDTQYF. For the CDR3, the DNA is TGCGCCAGCAGCCAGGTCGACCTCAGGTCAACGGCCCCAGATACGCAGTATTTT.

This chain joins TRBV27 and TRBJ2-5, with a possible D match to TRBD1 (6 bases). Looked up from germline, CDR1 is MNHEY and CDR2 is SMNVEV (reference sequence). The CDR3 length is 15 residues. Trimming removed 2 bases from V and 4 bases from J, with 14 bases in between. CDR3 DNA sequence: TGTGCCAGCAGTTTAGCCGGCAGGGGCCGAGAGACCCAGTACTTC. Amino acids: CASSLAGRGRETQYF.

In DNA, the CDR3 is TGTGCCAGCAGCTTAGGCGTCGGACAGGGAAACACTGAAGCTTTCTTT. It translates to CASSLGVGQGNTEAFF. The chain carries TRBV7-6 and TRBJ1-1; 8 bases agree with TRBD1. J gave up 2 bases and V 1 base, and 6 bases lay outside the gene matches. Germline CDR1 SGHVS, CDR2 FNYEAQ. This CDR3 is built from 16 residues.

As DNA, the CDR3 is TGTGCCCTCTTCTTCCGGACAGGGGACCACGAGCAGTACTTC. Translated: CALFFRTGDHEQYF. The chain recombines TRBV28 with TRBJ2-7; 9 bases map to TRBD1. Trimming at V came to 11 bases and at J to 5 bases, leaving 13 bases not matched to a gene. The CDR3 has 14 residues. In germline, CDR1 is MDHEN, CDR2 SYDVKM.

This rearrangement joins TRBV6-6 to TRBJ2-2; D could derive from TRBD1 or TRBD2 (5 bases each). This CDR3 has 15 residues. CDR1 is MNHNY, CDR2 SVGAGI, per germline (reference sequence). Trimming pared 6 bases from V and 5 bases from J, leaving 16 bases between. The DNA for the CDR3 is TGTGCCAGCAGGGACTCGGGACGTCCGACCGGGGAGCTGTTTTTT. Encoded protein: CASRDSGRPTGELFF.

The CDR3 is CASSFSETAASYEQYF. CDR3 bases: TGTGCCAGCAGTTTTTCCGAGACAGCGGCCTCCTACGAGCAGTACTTC. This chain joins TRBV28 and TRBJ2-7; D is tentatively TRBD1 or TRBD2 (5 bases each). With 3 bases removed from V and 0 bases from J, the gap between germline ends came to 15 bases. This CDR3 spans 16 amino acids. The germline gives CDR1 MDHEN, CDR2 SYDVKM.

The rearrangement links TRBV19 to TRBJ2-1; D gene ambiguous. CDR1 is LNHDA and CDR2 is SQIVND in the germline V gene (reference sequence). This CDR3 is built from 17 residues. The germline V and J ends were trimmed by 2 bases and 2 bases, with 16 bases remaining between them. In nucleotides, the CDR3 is TGTGCCAGTAGTATACTCCGACTTAGAGTGGCCTACAATGAGCAGTTCTTC. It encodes CASSILRLRVAYNEQFF.

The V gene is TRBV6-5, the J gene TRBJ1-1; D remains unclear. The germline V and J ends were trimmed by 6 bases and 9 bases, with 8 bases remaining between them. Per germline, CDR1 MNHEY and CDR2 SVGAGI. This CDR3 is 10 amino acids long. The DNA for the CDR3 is TGTGCCAGCAGAATACAACAAGCTTTCTTT. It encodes CASRIQQAFF.

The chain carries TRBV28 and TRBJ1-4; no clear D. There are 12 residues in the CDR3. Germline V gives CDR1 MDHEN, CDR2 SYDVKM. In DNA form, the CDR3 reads TGTGCTCTAGGGAGGCTAGATGAAAAACTGTTTTTT. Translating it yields CALGRLDEKLFF.